These T cell receptor beta chains were read from a single sample in a study of blood T cell repertoires in COVID-19. Clones were read by immunoSEQ multiplex PCR, and TCRdb kept only the in-frame ones, dropping some. The sample lists 150,000 or so clones; approximately 80% were seen once. The sequenced sample was peripheral blood. Receptor source: a woman aged 55 to 70 with COVID-19, enrolled during active disease. The CDR3 runs from the conserved cysteine through the conserved F or W. The order of the fields is clone size, V gene, J gene, D gene, CDR3 protein, CDR3 DNA. A D gene is named only where the DNA matches it firmly. Expanded clones get a size class; other rows say once, few or many, or leave the size out.

>-|TRBV5-1|TRBJ2-7|TRBD2
CASSSGLAGQYEQYF
TGCGCCAGCAGCAGCGGACTAGCGGGACAATACGAGCAGTACTTC
>-|TRBV11-3|TRBJ2-3|TRBD1
CASSLGQGADTQYF
TGTGCCAGCAGCTTGGGACAGGGCGCAGATACGCAGTATTTT
>-|TRBV19|TRBJ1-5|TRBD1
CASRGQTRSNQPQHF
TGTGCCAGTAGGGGACAGACTCGTAGCAATCAGCCCCAGCATTTT
>-|TRBV5-5|TRBJ2-2|-
CASSLAGTGGLFF
TGTGCCAGCAGCTTGGCAGGGACCGGGGGGCTGTTTTTT
>-|TRBV9|TRBJ1-3|-
CASSVVASGGNTIYF
TGTGCCAGCAGCGTAGTGGCCTCGGGTGGAAACACCATATATTTT
>-|TRBV4-1|TRBJ1-6|-
CASSQDTGGGNSPLHF
TGCGCCAGCAGCCAAGATACGGGGGGCGGGAATTCACCCCTCCACTTT
>-|TRBV6-5|TRBJ2-1|-
CASRTYNEQFF
TGTGCCAGCCGGACATACAATGAGCAGTTCTTC
>few|TRBV11-2|TRBJ1-1|-
CASSFPGNQNTEAFF
TGTGCCAGCAGCTTCCCCGGGAACCAAAACACTGAAGCTTTCTTT
>-|TRBV23-1|TRBJ1-1|-
CASSHSSGVGEAFF
TGCGCCAGCAGTCACTCCTCAGGGGTTGGTGAAGCTTTCTTT
>once|TRBV6-5|TRBJ2-3|-
CASSTGKLTDTQYF
TGTGCCAGCAGCACAGGGAAACTGACAGATACGCAGTATTTT
>-|TRBV15|TRBJ2-5|TRBD2
CATSFWTSGGETQYF
TGTGCCACCAGCTTCTGGACTAGCGGGGGAGAGACCCAGTACTTC
>-|TRBV9|TRBJ1-1|-
CASSQIRGTEAFF
TGTGCCAGCAGCCAAATCCGGGGCACTGAAGCTTTCTTT
>-|TRBV19|TRBJ1-1|TRBD1
CASSEFRGRAFF
TGTGCCAGTAGTGAATTCAGGGGGCGAGCTTTCTTT
>-|TRBV19|TRBJ1-2|-
CASLRGTPNYGYTF
TGTGCCAGTTTAAGGGGGACACCCAACTATGGCTACACCTTC
>-|TRBV5-1|TRBJ2-7|TRBD2
CASSLVLASEQYF
TGCGCCAGCAGCTTGGTACTAGCGAGCGAGCAGTACTTC
>-|TRBV5-4|TRBJ1-1|-
CASSVRGPVGGEAFF
TGTGCCAGCAGCGTCCGGGGCCCAGTGGGGGGTGAAGCTTTCTTT
>-|TRBV4-2|TRBJ1-2|-
CASSQALAAAPGYTF
TGTGCCAGCAGCCAAGCCCTGGCGGCAGCACCTGGCTACACCTTC
>once|TRBV5-1|TRBJ2-3|TRBD2
CASSLAGTSGRRDTQYF
TGCGCCAGCAGCTTGGCCGGGACTAGCGGGAGGAGGGATACGCAGTATTTT
>-|TRBV21-1|TRBJ1-5|-
CASSKDGGGSNQPQHF
TGTGCCAGCAGCAAAGACGGCGGCGGTAGCAATCAGCCCCAGCATTTT
>-|TRBV27|TRBJ2-5|TRBD2
CASSSAALAGKETQYF
TGTGCCAGCAGTTCAGCGGCACTAGCGGGAAAAGAGACCCAGTACTTC
>-|TRBV9|TRBJ1-4|TRBD1
CASSDPTGGAPEKLFF
TGTGCCAGCAGCGACCCTACAGGGGGCGCACCGGAAAAACTGTTTTTT
>-|TRBV6-6|TRBJ2-7|-
CASSYKGDEQYF
TGTGCCAGCAGTTACAAGGGGGATGAGCAGTACTTC
>-|TRBV18|TRBJ1-1|-
CASSPSQVDTEAFF
TGTGCCAGCTCGCCCTCACAGGTGGACACTGAAGCTTTCTTT
>-|TRBV7-8|TRBJ2-2|TRBD2
CASSPWGGNTGELFF
TGTGCCAGCAGCCCGTGGGGGGGGAACACCGGGGAGCTGTTTTTT
>once|TRBV4-1|TRBJ1-2|-
CASSQEAGQNYGYTF
TGCGCCAGCAGCCAAGAGGCGGGGCAAAACTATGGCTACACCTTC
>-|TRBV3-1/TRBV3-2|TRBJ1-1|TRBD1
CASSYRGSSGEAFF
TGTGCCAGCAGCTACAGGGGGTCCTCGGGTGAAGCTTTCTTT
>-|TRBV6-1|TRBJ1-1|-
CASSELGTSTEAFF
TGTGCCAGCAGTGAGTTGGGGACAAGTACTGAAGCTTTCTTT
>-|TRBV6-1|TRBJ2-3|TRBD2
CASSEGIMSAGFTDTQYF
TGTGCCAGCAGTGAAGGAATCATGTCAGCGGGATTCACAGATACGCAGTATTTT
>-|TRBV7-2|TRBJ1-5|TRBD1
CASSLAFGQGSNQPQHF
TGTGCCAGCAGCTTAGCGTTTGGACAGGGGTCAAATCAGCCCCAGCATTTT
>once|TRBV6-1|TRBJ1-1|-
CASSEADSRTEAFF
TGTGCCAGCAGTGAAGCGGATTCGAGGACTGAAGCTTTCTTT
>-|TRBV19|TRBJ1-1|-
CASSMGRNTEAFF
TGTGCCAGTAGTATGGGGAGGAACACTGAAGCTTTCTTT
>-|TRBV19|TRBJ1-2|TRBD1
CASRFNRGGPYGYTF
TGTGCCAGTAGATTTAACAGGGGCGGACCCTATGGCTACACCTTC
>few|TRBV5-1|TRBJ1-1|TRBD1
CASSLATGVDTEAFF
TGCGCCAGCAGCCTGGCCACAGGGGTGGATACTGAAGCTTTCTTT
>-|TRBV5-1|TRBJ1-3|TRBD1
CASSLGRILDRANTIYF
TGCGCCAGCAGCTTGGGTAGGATCCTGGACAGGGCGAACACCATATATTTT
>once|TRBV2|TRBJ2-3|-
CASSRDNTDTQYF
TGTGCCAGCAGCCGGGACAACACAGATACGCAGTATTTT
>-|TRBV18|TRBJ2-1|TRBD2
CASSPPISGRDYSEQFF
TGTGCCAGCTCACCACCTATCAGCGGGAGAGACTACAGTGAGCAGTTCTTC
>-|TRBV3-1/TRBV3-2|TRBJ1-2|TRBD1
CASSPRTGGMYGYTF
TGTGCCAGCAGCCCCCGGACAGGGGGGATGTATGGCTACACCTTC
>-|TRBV5-1|TRBJ1-1|-
CASSLGSLNTEAFF
TGCGCCAGCAGCTTGGGGAGCCTGAACACTGAAGCTTTCTTT
>-|TRBV2|TRBJ2-5|-
CAGAGTREETQYF
TGTGCCGGGGCCGGGACAAGGGAAGAGACCCAGTACTTC